The sequence of this T cell receptor beta chain was determined in a study of CD8+ T cells in alopecia areata. Regarding the study as a whole: Lesional tissue from the scalp (especially in alopecia totalis/universalis) showed higher clonality than normal scalp. In patients, TCRs were shared less clearly than in mice, and HLA may possibly be involved.

Following RNA extraction, reverse transcription yielded cDNA that acted as the sequencing template. Here immunoSEQ multiplex PCR was the method, and the copy in TCRdb shows in-frame clones only, minus some. The sample yields under 130,000 clones, approximately 60% seen once. There are a few counts of this clone. Its specificity is not known. This receptor was taken from a human donor in good health. The specimen was CD4+ T cells sorted from blood.

This CDR3 is CASTKRTHSGGDTQYF. The CDR3 DNA is TGTGCCAGCACCAAAAGGACTCACTCTGGAGGAGATACGCAGTATTTT. The chain links TRBV28 to TRBJ2-3; possibly TRBD2 for D (5 bases). The germline V gene encodes CDR1 MDHEN and CDR2 SYDVKM. This CDR3 is 16 amino acids long. V was shortened by 7 bases and J by 5 bases, with 22 bases between the two germline ends.